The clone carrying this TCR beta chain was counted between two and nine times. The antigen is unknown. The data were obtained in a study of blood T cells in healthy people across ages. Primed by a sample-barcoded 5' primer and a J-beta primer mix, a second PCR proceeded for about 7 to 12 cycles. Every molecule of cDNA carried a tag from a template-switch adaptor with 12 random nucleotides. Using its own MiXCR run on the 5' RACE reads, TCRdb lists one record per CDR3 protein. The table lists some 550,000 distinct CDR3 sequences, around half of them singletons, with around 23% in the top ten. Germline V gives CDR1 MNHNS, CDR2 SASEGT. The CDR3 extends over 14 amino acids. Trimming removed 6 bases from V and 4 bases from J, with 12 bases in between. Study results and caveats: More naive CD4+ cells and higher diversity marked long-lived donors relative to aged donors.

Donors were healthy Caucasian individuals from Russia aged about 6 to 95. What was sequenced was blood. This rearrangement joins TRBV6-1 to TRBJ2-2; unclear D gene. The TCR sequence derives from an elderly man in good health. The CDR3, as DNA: TGTGCCAGCAGGGCCAACACACGCACCGGGGAGCTGTTTTTT. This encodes CASRANTRTGELFF.